The T cell receptor beta chain under discussion was sequenced for a study of PD-L1 blockade in urothelial cancer. Overall study findings and caveats: The study found that durable-benefit patients expanded tumor-associated blood clones more at 3 weeks.

TCRdb's copy holds only in-frame clones and misses some; the assay was immunoSEQ multiplex PCR. The table includes some 100,000 clones, about 89% detected once. Patients suffered from locally advanced or metastatic urothelial carcinoma. Between 1 and 8 samples, pretreatment and on-treatment, were given by each patient. In regard to this clone: Its target is not known.

The sample consisted of PBMCs, taken around atezolizumab (anti-PD-L1) treatment. This receptor was obtained from a woman older than 75 with urothelial cancer.

This CDR3 is CASSLPGDEAFF. The CDR3, as DNA: TGCGCCAGCAGCCTACCCGGAGATGAAGCTTTCTTT. The rearrangement uses TRBV5-1 and TRBJ1-1; D not certain. This CDR3 has 12 residues. Trimming pared 4 bases from V and 7 bases from J, leaving 11 bases between. Germline assignment: CDR1 SGHRS and CDR2 YFSETQ.